These T cell receptor beta chains were read from a single sample in a study of T cells in Graves' hyperthyroidism and ophthalmopathy. A single record per CDR3 protein comes from TCRdb applying MiXCR to the multiplex PCR reads. Here the sample spans under 450,000 distinct CDR3 sequences, roughly 15% being singletons. The sequenced material came from blood. These receptors originate from a woman in her twenties or thirties with Graves' hyperthyroidism that later progressed to Graves' ophthalmopathy. CDR3s include the opening cysteine and the closing phenylalanine or tryptophan. The D gene is left open where the match is weak. The size entry is marked missing in some rows and otherwise reads once, few, many or a size class.

clone size: many
J gene: TRBJ1-1
D gene: -
V gene: TRBV4-2
CDR3 DNA: TGTGCCAGCAGCCCCGAGGGTCGGGGGCGGTCTGAAGCTTTCTTT
CDR3 protein: CASSPEGRGRSEAFF

clone size: many
J gene: TRBJ1-3
D gene: -
V gene: TRBV11-3
CDR3 DNA: TGTGCCAGCAGCTTAGGGGCTGGAAACACCATATATTTT
CDR3 protein: CASSLGAGNTIYF

clone size: -
J gene: TRBJ2-7
D gene: -
V gene: TRBV6-2/TRBV6-3
CDR3 DNA: TGTGCCAGCAGTTATTTGTCCGTCACCTACGAGCAGTACTTC
CDR3 protein: CASSYLSVTYEQYF

clone size: many
J gene: TRBJ1-2
D gene: -
V gene: TRBV19
CDR3 DNA: TGTGCCAGTAGTATTTCTATGGTGTTTAGCGGCTACACCTTC
CDR3 protein: CASSISMVFSGYTF

clone size: many
J gene: TRBJ2-7
D gene: TRBD2
V gene: TRBV5-1
CDR3 DNA: TGCGCCAGCAGCTTGGGTGTCGGACTAGCAGTCTACGAGCAGTACTTC
CDR3 protein: CASSLGVGLAVYEQYF

clone size: many
J gene: TRBJ2-1
D gene: -
V gene: TRBV12-3/TRBV12-4
CDR3 DNA: TGTGCCAGCAGCCGGTCCAATGAGCAGTTCTTC
CDR3 protein: CASSRSNEQFF

clone size: many
J gene: TRBJ1-1
D gene: -
V gene: TRBV20-1
CDR3 DNA: TGCAGTGCTAGAACTATGGAGGAAGCTTTCTTT
CDR3 protein: CSARTMEEAFF

clone size: few
J gene: TRBJ2-7
D gene: TRBD2
V gene: TRBV7-9
CDR3 DNA: TGTGCCAGCAGCTTCCAAAGGACTAGCGGGAGTGGTTTCTACGAGCAGTACTTC
CDR3 protein: CASSFQRTSGSGFYEQYF

clone size: few
J gene: TRBJ2-7
D gene: -
V gene: TRBV11-1
CDR3 DNA: -
CDR3 protein: CASSFYICSAREYSSYEQYF

clone size: -
J gene: TRBJ1-5
D gene: -
V gene: TRBV28
CDR3 DNA: TGTGCCAGCACCGATCTAGGGAGAAATCAGCCCCAGCATTTT
CDR3 protein: CASTDLGRNQPQHF

clone size: once
J gene: TRBJ1-3
D gene: TRBD1
V gene: TRBV20-1
CDR3 DNA: TGCAGTGCGGGACAGGCGCCGGGAAACACCATATATTTT
CDR3 protein: CSAGQAPGNTIYF

clone size: many
J gene: TRBJ2-3
D gene: -
V gene: TRBV3-1
CDR3 DNA: TGTGCCAGCAGCCATTACGACTCTAGCACAGATACGCAGTATTTT
CDR3 protein: CASSHYDSSTDTQYF

clone size: -
J gene: TRBJ2-2
D gene: -
V gene: TRBV3-1
CDR3 DNA: TGTGCCAGCAGCGCAGGGTTTTTAACCGGGGAGCTGTTTTTT
CDR3 protein: CASSAGFLTGELFF

clone size: few
J gene: TRBJ2-7
D gene: -
V gene: TRBV27
CDR3 DNA: TGTGCCAGCAGCCTGGGACCGGGGATCTACGAGCAGTACTTC
CDR3 protein: CASSLGPGIYEQYF

clone size: few
J gene: TRBJ1-5
D gene: -
V gene: TRBV7-9
CDR3 DNA: TGTGCCAGTGACAGGACAAGGGTCCGCAATCAGCCCCAGCATTTT
CDR3 protein: CASDRTRVRNQPQHF

clone size: many
J gene: TRBJ2-2
D gene: -
V gene: TRBV27
CDR3 DNA: TGTGCCAGCAGTTACCGACCCACCGGGGAGCTGTTTTTT
CDR3 protein: CASSYRPTGELFF

clone size: -
J gene: TRBJ1-6
D gene: -
V gene: TRBV19
CDR3 DNA: TGTGCCAGTAGTATCTGGGGAGACGCAAATTCACCCCTCCACTTT
CDR3 protein: CASSIWGDANSPLHF

clone size: few
J gene: TRBJ1-2
D gene: -
V gene: TRBV5-6
CDR3 DNA: TGTGCCAGCAGCTCCACAGGGACCGGGCGGACTATCCATGGCTACACCTTC
CDR3 protein: CASSSTGTGRTIHGYTF

clone size: many
J gene: TRBJ1-2
D gene: -
V gene: TRBV6-1
CDR3 DNA: TGTGCCAGCACCGGAAAAACTACTAACTATGGCTACACCTTC
CDR3 protein: CASTGKTTNYGYTF

clone size: many
J gene: TRBJ1-2
D gene: -
V gene: TRBV6-1
CDR3 DNA: TGTGCCAGCAGTCAGGGACCGAACTATGGCTACACCTTC
CDR3 protein: CASSQGPNYGYTF

clone size: many
J gene: TRBJ1-1
D gene: -
V gene: TRBV5-1
CDR3 DNA: TGCGCCAGCAGCCCCCCATTCTTGGAGAGCACTGAAGCTTTCTTT
CDR3 protein: CASSPPFLESTEAFF

clone size: many
J gene: TRBJ1-5
D gene: TRBD1
V gene: TRBV28
CDR3 DNA: TGTGCCAGCAGGGCGGGACAGGGGTGGCGTCAGCCCCAGCATTTT
CDR3 protein: CASRAGQGWRQPQHF

clone size: -
J gene: TRBJ2-5
D gene: TRBD2
V gene: TRBV5-1
CDR3 DNA: TGCGCCAGCAGCTGGGAGGGACTAGGCGGAGAGACCCAGTACTTC
CDR3 protein: CASSWEGLGGETQYF

clone size: -
J gene: TRBJ1-5
D gene: -
V gene: TRBV6-2/TRBV6-3
CDR3 DNA: TGTGCCAGCAGTTACTCAGGACGTCCAAACAATCAGCCCCAGCATTTT
CDR3 protein: CASSYSGRPNNQPQHF

clone size: -
J gene: TRBJ2-5
D gene: TRBD1
V gene: TRBV13
CDR3 DNA: TGTGCCAGCAGCTTAAGACAGGGCGGGGAGACCCAGTACTTC
CDR3 protein: CASSLRQGGETQYF

clone size: many
J gene: TRBJ1-1
D gene: TRBD1
V gene: TRBV7-2
CDR3 DNA: TGTGCCAGCAGCTTAGGACAGGGCGCCCTGAAATTGGGCCTTCTGAACACTGAAGCTTTCTTT
CDR3 protein: CASSLGQGALKLGLLNTEAFF

clone size: -
J gene: TRBJ1-2
D gene: -
V gene: TRBV27
CDR3 DNA: TGTGCCAGCAGTTCCTCGGGCGGGTATGGCTACACCTTC
CDR3 protein: CASSSSGGYGYTF

clone size: many
J gene: TRBJ2-2
D gene: TRBD2
V gene: TRBV2
CDR3 DNA: TGTGCCAGCAGTGAAGCTCAGCGGGGGGACACCGGGGAGCTGTTTTTT
CDR3 protein: CASSEAQRGDTGELFF

clone size: many
J gene: TRBJ1-2
D gene: -
V gene: TRBV7-6
CDR3 DNA: TGTGCCAGCAGCCTAGGACCAAACTATGGCTACACCTTC
CDR3 protein: CASSLGPNYGYTF

clone size: few
J gene: TRBJ2-5
D gene: -
V gene: TRBV5-1
CDR3 DNA: TGCGCCAGCAGCTTGGGGGTCCGGGGGTCGTACCAAGAGACCCAGTACTTC
CDR3 protein: CASSLGVRGSYQETQYF

clone size: many
J gene: TRBJ1-3
D gene: -
V gene: TRBV12-3/TRBV12-4
CDR3 DNA: TGTGCCAGCAGTCCAGACAGGAGCTCTGGAAACACCATATATTTT
CDR3 protein: CASSPDRSSGNTIYF

clone size: -
J gene: TRBJ2-5
D gene: -
V gene: TRBV29-1
CDR3 DNA: TGCAGCGTTGAGGGGAACCAAGAGACCCAGTACTTC
CDR3 protein: CSVEGNQETQYF

clone size: -
J gene: TRBJ1-5
D gene: -
V gene: TRBV6-1
CDR3 DNA: TGTGCCAGCAGTAGGGGCCCCAATAGCAATCAGCCCCAGCATTTT
CDR3 protein: CASSRGPNSNQPQHF

clone size: -
J gene: TRBJ1-2
D gene: -
V gene: TRBV5-1
CDR3 DNA: TGCGCCGACCGACAACGGACCAAAGCCCCAACTAACTATGGCTACACCTTC
CDR3 protein: CADRQRTKAPTNYGYTF

clone size: few
J gene: TRBJ1-1
D gene: -
V gene: TRBV18
CDR3 DNA: TGTGCCAGCTCACCAACCGTTTCACAGGGTGAGGGGGCTGAAGCTTTCTTT
CDR3 protein: CASSPTVSQGEGAEAFF

clone size: many
J gene: TRBJ2-3
D gene: TRBD2
V gene: TRBV7-2
CDR3 DNA: TGTGCCAGCAGCCAGCTTTTAGACGCTTTTTTGGCGGGAGGCACAGATACGCAGTATTTT
CDR3 protein: CASSQLLDAFLAGGTDTQYF

clone size: -
J gene: TRBJ1-1
D gene: TRBD1
V gene: TRBV20-1
CDR3 DNA: TGCAGTGCTGGACAGGGGAAAGAAGCTTTCTTT
CDR3 protein: CSAGQGKEAFF

clone size: -
J gene: TRBJ2-7
D gene: -
V gene: TRBV4-2
CDR3 DNA: TGTGCCAGCAGCCCGATTTTTGTAGACAGAGCCAACCAGACCTACGAGCAGTACTTC
CDR3 protein: CASSPIFVDRANQTYEQYF

clone size: -
J gene: TRBJ2-7
D gene: -
V gene: TRBV4-1
CDR3 DNA: TGCGCCAGCAGCCGGTCCTTGGGGGGAAGCGAGCAGTACTTC
CDR3 protein: CASSRSLGGSEQYF

clone size: -
J gene: TRBJ2-5
D gene: TRBD2
V gene: TRBV13
CDR3 DNA: TGTGCCAGCAGCCTATACGGGGGGGCGGCAGAGACCCAGTACTTC
CDR3 protein: CASSLYGGAAETQYF

clone size: few
J gene: TRBJ2-7
D gene: -
V gene: TRBV19
CDR3 DNA: TGTGCCAGTAGTATGGAAGCCTCCTACGAGCAGTACTTC
CDR3 protein: CASSMEASYEQYF

clone size: few
J gene: TRBJ1-2
D gene: TRBD1
V gene: TRBV28
CDR3 DNA: TGTGCCAGCCGAAACACAGGGGGCAATGGCTACACCTTC
CDR3 protein: CASRNTGGNGYTF

clone size: many
J gene: TRBJ2-7
D gene: -
V gene: TRBV20-1
CDR3 DNA: TGCAGTGCTGGACCCTACAACGAGCAGTACTTC
CDR3 protein: CSAGPYNEQYF

clone size: many
J gene: TRBJ1-4
D gene: -
V gene: TRBV27
CDR3 DNA: TGTGCCAGCAGACTGGGCGGGCTTACGAATGAAAAACTGTTTTTT
CDR3 protein: CASRLGGLTNEKLFF

clone size: -
J gene: TRBJ1-2
D gene: TRBD1
V gene: TRBV6-1
CDR3 DNA: TGTGCCAGCAGTGAAAACACAGGGGTTGACTATGGCTACACCTTC
CDR3 protein: CASSENTGVDYGYTF

clone size: -
J gene: TRBJ2-1
D gene: TRBD2
V gene: TRBV4-1
CDR3 DNA: TGCGCCAGCAGCCGAAGAAGGACTAGCGGGGAATACAATGAGCAGTTCTTC
CDR3 protein: CASSRRRTSGEYNEQFF

clone size: many
J gene: TRBJ2-3
D gene: TRBD2
V gene: TRBV7-2
CDR3 DNA: TGTGCCAGCAGCCCCCGTCCGGCGGGGGTTTCAGATACGCAGTATTTT
CDR3 protein: CASSPRPAGVSDTQYF

clone size: many
J gene: TRBJ1-2
D gene: -
V gene: TRBV5-1
CDR3 DNA: TGCGCCAGCAGCTTGGTACAGCACTATGGCTACACCTTC
CDR3 protein: CASSLVQHYGYTF

clone size: -
J gene: TRBJ1-2
D gene: -
V gene: TRBV28
CDR3 DNA: TGTGCCAGCAGCCCTTCCGGGTCAATTCTCTATGGCTACACCTTC
CDR3 protein: CASSPSGSILYGYTF

clone size: -
J gene: TRBJ2-7
D gene: -
V gene: TRBV10-3
CDR3 DNA: TGTGCCATCAGTGAGGACAGGGAGGACGAGCAGTACTTC
CDR3 protein: CAISEDREDEQYF